This T cell receptor (beta chain) was found in a study of blood T cell repertoires in COVID-19. The CDR3 loop spans 15 amino acids. V was trimmed by 0 bases and J by 4 bases, leaving 10 bases between them. Germline-derived CDR1 and CDR2 are MNHNY and SVGAGI (reference sequence). Source study methods: Cell counts per sample came from amplifying reference gene primers. The assay was immunoSEQ multiplex PCR, and TCRdb's table has in-frame clones only and misses some. The DNA was the basis for D and trimming; V, J and clone size are from that table. The data show about 140,000 clones, more than 80% seen once.

The sequence was collected from an elderly woman with acute or convalescent COVID-19. The chain couples TRBV6-6 to TRBJ1-3, with TRBD1 as a possible D gene (6 bases). The sequencing input was peripheral blood. The CDR3 DNA reads as TGTGCCAGCAGTTACTCACGACAGGCGGGAAACACCATATATTTT. Its protein is CASSYSRQAGNTIYF.